This T cell receptor beta chain was identified in a study of blood T cell repertoires in COVID-19. Overall study: Researchers got acute and convalescent COVID-19 samples from the United States, Italy and Spain.

The sample holds one count of this clone. Data came from immunoSEQ multiplex PCR; TCRdb stores just in-frame clones and leaves some out. The data contain some 270,000 clones, 80% to 95% of them singletons. Germline trimming cut 4 bases from V and 3 bases from J; bases unmatched to any gene: 11. The length of the CDR3 is 17 residues. From germline, CDR1 is SGHRS and CDR2 YFSETQ. The chain has TRBV5-1 and TRBJ2-7; 12 positions match TRBD1. Sequencing input: PBMCs or T cells enriched from blood (not recorded which). The receptor was derived from a man aged 35-49 years who had been exposed to COVID-19. The CDR3: CASSRSTGTGGVYEQYF. In DNA form, the CDR3 reads TGCGCCAGCAGCAGGTCGACCGGGACAGGGGGCGTCTACGAGCAGTACTTC.